This is a list of T cell receptor beta chains from one sample in a study of response to subunit inactivated influenza vaccine. TCRdb passed the RT-PCR reads through MiXCR, listing each CDR3 protein once. The data contain just under 550,000 distinct CDR3 sequences, around 25% of them singletons. Separately, the same data were catalogued under a study of T cells expressing NK-cell markers.

The source material was CD4+ T cells sorted from PBMCs, sampled 11 to 12 days after vaccination. These receptors all stem from a man between 50 and 59 years old who received an inactivated influenza vaccine. The CDR3 runs from the conserved cysteine through the conserved F or W. Fields, in order: V gene, J gene, D gene, CDR3 protein. D genes are given only for firm matches.

v_call: TRBV20-1
j_call: TRBJ2-1
d_call: TRBD2
cdr3_aa: CSARTGLAGGNEQFF

v_call: TRBV20-1
j_call: TRBJ1-1
d_call: NA
cdr3_aa: CSAREEAFF

v_call: TRBV29-1
j_call: TRBJ1-2
d_call: NA
cdr3_aa: CSVGVGGLKGYTF

v_call: TRBV6-1
j_call: TRBJ1-3
d_call: NA
cdr3_aa: CASSPFRERGNTIYF

v_call: TRBV20-1
j_call: TRBJ1-4
d_call: NA
cdr3_aa: CSARVGGFEKLFF

v_call: TRBV20-1
j_call: TRBJ1-2
d_call: NA
cdr3_aa: CSVKDGFYGYTF

v_call: TRBV7-9
j_call: TRBJ1-5
d_call: NA
cdr3_aa: CASGDDTSNQPQHF

v_call: TRBV9
j_call: TRBJ2-1
d_call: NA
cdr3_aa: CASSLEERTYNEQFF

v_call: TRBV6-2/TRBV6-3
j_call: TRBJ2-5
d_call: NA
cdr3_aa: CASSPTMYQETQYF

v_call: TRBV21-1
j_call: TRBJ2-2
d_call: NA
cdr3_aa: CASVTGGESAGELFF

v_call: TRBV5-1
j_call: TRBJ1-2
d_call: NA
cdr3_aa: CASSLEAGPKEYGYTF

v_call: TRBV7-2
j_call: TRBJ2-7
d_call: TRBD1
cdr3_aa: CASSLQGAATYEQYF

v_call: TRBV29-1
j_call: TRBJ2-5
d_call: NA
cdr3_aa: CSVLWGALGTQYF

v_call: TRBV28
j_call: TRBJ1-2
d_call: NA
cdr3_aa: CASSLDSVQVNYGYTF

v_call: TRBV5-6
j_call: TRBJ2-6
d_call: NA
cdr3_aa: CASSPPRTNVLTF

v_call: TRBV20-1
j_call: TRBJ2-1
d_call: TRBD2
cdr3_aa: CSARGGVYEQFF

v_call: TRBV5-5
j_call: TRBJ2-6
d_call: NA
cdr3_aa: CASTLTQGPSRALTF

v_call: TRBV6-2/TRBV6-3
j_call: TRBJ2-1
d_call: NA
cdr3_aa: CASGTGASYNEQFF

v_call: TRBV5-5
j_call: TRBJ2-1
d_call: TRBD1
cdr3_aa: CASSLQGRGWVLNEQFF

v_call: TRBV15
j_call: TRBJ2-7
d_call: NA
cdr3_aa: CATSRGGSYEQYF

v_call: TRBV7-2
j_call: TRBJ2-1
d_call: TRBD1
cdr3_aa: CASRSTGSEQFF

v_call: TRBV5-1
j_call: TRBJ1-1
d_call: NA
cdr3_aa: CASSLGIRENTEAFF

v_call: TRBV5-6
j_call: TRBJ1-2
d_call: NA
cdr3_aa: CASSPREANYGYTF

v_call: TRBV7-2
j_call: TRBJ2-1
d_call: NA
cdr3_aa: CASSLGVGGSYNEQFF

v_call: TRBV5-5
j_call: TRBJ2-3
d_call: TRBD2
cdr3_aa: CASSLVLAVTDTQYF

v_call: TRBV5-1
j_call: TRBJ1-5
d_call: NA
cdr3_aa: CASSLRGGNDQPQHF

v_call: TRBV3-1
j_call: TRBJ2-4
d_call: TRBD1
cdr3_aa: CASSQGPGGSNIQYF

v_call: TRBV9
j_call: TRBJ2-2
d_call: TRBD1
cdr3_aa: CASSVGTGGYTGELFF

v_call: TRBV7-9
j_call: TRBJ2-7
d_call: NA
cdr3_aa: CASTNRSESYEQYF

v_call: TRBV7-2
j_call: TRBJ2-1
d_call: TRBD2
cdr3_aa: CASSLERGINEQFF

v_call: TRBV5-1
j_call: TRBJ2-7
d_call: TRBD1
cdr3_aa: CASTTGGSASYEQYF

v_call: TRBV29-1
j_call: TRBJ2-3
d_call: TRBD2
cdr3_aa: CSAGTPGLAGGPGDTQYF

v_call: TRBV6-4
j_call: TRBJ1-2
d_call: NA
cdr3_aa: CASSDRFGYTF